This section outlines one T cell receptor beta chain sequence together with its context. What it binds is not known. Germline V lookup: CDR1 SGHTA, CDR2 FQGNSA. J lost 10 bases, V lost 3 bases, and 9 bases had no gene match. The CDR3 runs to 15 residues. It was cDNA, reverse transcribed from extracted RNA, that served as the sequencing template. TCRdb's table, derived via immunoSEQ multiplex PCR, lists solely in-frame clones and lacks some. The sample has roughly 220,000 clones, approximately 38% seen once. These data are taken from a study of CD8+ T cells in alopecia areata. Overall study results and limits: There were also resident alphabeta T cells of normal skin sequenced in scalp samples.

Treatment here: oral pan-JAK inhibitor, 5-10 mg twice daily. Specimen: CD4+ T cells sorted from blood, collected between weeks 30 and 35, from a patient treated with tofacitinib. The sequence was collected from a human donor with alopecia areata. V is TRBV7-2 and J is TRBJ1-6; 7 positions match TRBD1. CDR3 in DNA: TGTGCCAGCAGCTTCACGGGACAGTCGAGATCACCCCTCCACTTT. It codes for CASSFTGQSRSPLHF. Supplemented by reference TRBV7-2 and TRBJ1-6, the full variable domain reads GAGVSQSPSNKVTEKGKDVELRCDPISGHTALYWYRQSLGQGLEFLIYFQGNSAPDKSGLPSDRFSAERTGGSVSTLTIQRTQQEDSAVYLCASSFTGQSRSPLHFGNGTRLTVT.